What follows are 28 T cell receptor beta chains derived from one specimen sequenced in a study of T cells in Graves' hyperthyroidism and ophthalmopathy. Amplification of TCR beta CDR3 regions was performed using RNA transcripts as template. During a first-round RT-PCR of the TCR CDR3, the HTBI primer set was used. TCRdb reprocessed the multiplex PCR reads via MiXCR and lists one record per CDR3 protein. The data hold around 690,000 distinct CDR3 sequences, with under 25% observed a single time. The specimen was blood. Receptors originate from a man under 40 with Graves' ophthalmopathy.

This chain links TRBV6-1 with TRBJ2-1; 9 bases are a match to TRBD1. The CDR3 loop spans 14 amino acids. CDR1 MNHNS and CDR2 SASEGT come from the germline V gene. The V gene end was trimmed by 7 bases and the J gene end by 4 bases; junction bases not matched to a gene: 5. The CDR3 nucleotides read TGTGCCAGCAATGACAGGGGGGATTACAATGAGCAGTTCTTC. The encoded protein is CASNDRGDYNEQFF.

This clonotype was observed a few times. This chain uses TRBV14 with TRBJ2-2, with D hard to call. With 1 base removed from V and 5 bases from J, the gap between germline ends came to 5 bases. The CDR3 loop spans 13 amino acids. Germline V gene data show CDR1 as SGHDN and CDR2 as FVKESK. The CDR3 sequence is CASSQVPTGELFF. The CDR3 DNA reads TGTGCCAGCAGCCAAGTTCCGACCGGGGAGCTGTTTTTT.

The chain uses TRBV4-1 and TRBJ2-1, with 7 bases matching TRBD2. Trimming at V came to 0 bases and at J to 10 bases, leaving 6 bases not matched to a gene. This CDR3 spans 14 amino acids. Germline V CDR1 and CDR2: MGHRA, YSYEKL. CDR3 amino acids: CASSQDWGLKEQFF. The CDR3 DNA reads TGCGCCAGCAGCCAAGATTGGGGACTAAAGGAGCAGTTCTTC.

This clonotype was detected ten times or more. The chain couples TRBV28 to TRBJ2-7; TRBD2 matches 7 bases. V lost 1 base, J lost 4 bases, and 22 bases stayed unmatched. Germline CDR1 MDHEN, CDR2 SYDVKM. The CDR3 runs to 20 residues. The CDR3 spells CASSLFTRTWTRESTYEQYF. As DNA, the CDR3 is TGTGCCAGCAGTTTATTCACCCGGACGTGGACTAGGGAATCAACTTACGAGCAGTACTTC.

Regarding this clonotype: The junction differs from germline at one of its ends, possibly a read error. The chain links TRBV5-1 to TRBJ2-2, with 13 nucleotides matching TRBD2. The V gene's germline CDR1 is SGHRS and CDR2 YFSETQ. The CDR3 sequence is 17 residues long. This CDR3 reads CASSSGLAGAWAGELFF. The CDR3 region has the DNA TGTGCCAGCAGCTCCGGACTAGCGGGGGCTTGGGCCGGGGAGCTGTTTTTT.

This clonotype showed up many times. The chain couples TRBV13 to TRBJ2-3; D is ambiguous. The CDR3 contains 16 residues. Germline loops: CDR1 PRHDT, CDR2 FYEKMQ (reference sequence). V was pared by 3 bases and J by 0 bases, with 13 bases between. The CDR3 is CASSLGWFHSTDTQYF. CDR3 nucleotides: TGTGCCAGCAGCTTGGGATGGTTTCATAGCACAGATACGCAGTATTTT.

In its sample, this clonotype was seen a few times. The CDR3 sequence is CSASPRGRPNEQYF. CDR3 DNA sequence: TGCAGTGCTTCCCCTCGCGGGAGACCGAACGAGCAGTACTTC. The rearrangement joins TRBV20-1 to TRBJ2-7, with 7 bases lining up with TRBD2. This CDR3 spans 14 amino acids. Germline V CDR1 and CDR2: DFQATT, SNEGSKA (reference sequence). Trimming at V came to 5 bases and at J to 5 bases, leaving 12 bases not matched to a gene.

The rearrangement joins TRBV3-1 to TRBJ2-1; 9 nucleotides align to TRBD1. CDR3 size: 17 residues. V dropped 2 bases and J dropped 3; count of bases not matched to a gene: 8. Per the germline V gene, CDR1 is LGHDT and CDR2 is YNNKEL (reference sequence). CDR3 region: CASSQREATGGYNEQFF. The CDR3 nucleotides are TGTGCCAGCAGCCAACGAGAGGCGACAGGGGGCTACAATGAGCAGTTCTTC.

This chain joins TRBV3-1 and TRBJ2-5, with 10 bases matching TRBD2. Per the germline V gene, CDR1 is LGHDT and CDR2 is YNNKEL (reference sequence). CDR3 length equals 16 residues. The V gene end was trimmed by 4 bases and the J gene end by 1 base; junction bases not matched to a gene: 6. In DNA, the CDR3 is TGTGCCAGCAGCCTCGGGACTAGCGCCCTCCAAGAGACCCAGTACTTC. Translated: CASSLGTSALQETQYF.

The chain recombines TRBV7-9 with TRBJ1-3; unclear D gene. The germline V gene has CDR1 SEHNR and CDR2 FQNEAQ (reference sequence). The CDR3 has 12 residues. Trimming took 5 bases from V and 3 from J, leaving 5 bases between them. Written as DNA, the CDR3 is TGTGCCAGCAGCGTCGTTGGAAACACCATATATTTT. It is translated as CASSVVGNTIYF. Supplemented by reference TRBV7-9 and TRBJ1-3, the full variable domain reads DTGVSQNPRHKITKRGQNVTFRCDPISEHNRLYWYRQTLGQGPEFLTYFQNEAQLEKSRLLSDRFSAERPKGSFSTLEIQRTEQGDSAMYLCASSVVGNTIYFGEGSWLTVV.

This clonotype was observed a handful of times. The chain is built from TRBV5-1 and TRBJ1-2; D is ambiguous. This CDR3 region has 15 residues. The V and J ends lost 4 bases and 4 bases respectively, with 17 bases between them. Germline assignment: CDR1 SGHRS and CDR2 YFSETQ. The CDR3 DNA reads as TGCGCCAGCAGCCCATCTTCAGGCGGCTCCTATGGCTACACCTTC. Its translation: CASSPSSGGSYGYTF. Supplemented by reference TRBV5-1 and TRBJ1-2, the full variable domain reads KAGVTQTPRYLIKTRGQQVTLSCSPISGHRSVSWYQQTPGQGLQFLFEYFSETQRNKGNFPGRFSGRQFSNSRSEMNVSTLELGDSALYLCASSPSSGGSYGYTFGSGTRLTVV.

This chain joins TRBV6-9 and TRBJ1-3, with TRBD1 matching 7 bases. V was pared by 1 base and J by 6 bases, with 18 bases of the junction left unmatched. Looked up from germline, CDR1 is MNHGY and CDR2 is SVAAGI. CDR3 length: 19 amino acids. CDR3 bases: TGTGCCAGCAGTTATTATGATCCATATCAGGGACAGACCGAAAACACCATATATTTT. It is translated as CASSYYDPYQGQTENTIYF.

This clonotype was detected only a few times. The gene calls are TRBV4-3 and TRBJ2-1, with 8 bases identical to TRBD2. V lost 0 bases, J lost 2 bases, and 3 bases stayed unmatched. The CDR3 runs to 16 residues. Germline CDR1 is LGHNA and CDR2 is YSLEER. The CDR3 region is CASSQEERGTYNEQFF. CDR3 bases: TGCGCCAGCAGCCAAGAAGAGCGGGGGACCTACAATGAGCAGTTCTTC.

Points on this clonotype: The junction does not match germline at one end; this may be a read error. The chain couples TRBV28 to TRBJ1-1; D unresolved. The CDR3 totals 14 residues. The V gene's germline CDR1 is MDHEN and CDR2 SYDVKM. CDR3 region: CACSLQFPAPEAFF. For the CDR3, the DNA is TGTGCCTGCAGTTTGCAGTTCCCGGCCCCTGAAGCTTTCTTT.

This clonotype was recorded at least ten times. The gene calls are TRBV9 and TRBJ1-1; D is uncertain. Germline values: CDR1 SGDLS, CDR2 YYNGEE. V shed 4 bases and J shed 1 base, with 8 bases lying between them. CDR3 size: 13 residues. CDR3 nucleotide sequence: TGTGCCAGCAGCCGGGCCTCGAACACTGAAGCTTTCTTT. This translates into CASSRASNTEAFF.

This clonotype was counted between two and nine times. The genes are TRBV5-5 and TRBJ1-1, with D hard to call. The V gene's germline CDR1 is SGHKS and CDR2 YYEKEE (reference sequence). The CDR3 contains 14 residues. V was clipped by 2 bases and J by 0 bases, with 8 bases between them. This chain's CDR3 is CASSFQRMNTEAFF. For the CDR3, the DNA is TGTGCCAGCAGCTTTCAACGGATGAACACTGAAGCTTTCTTT.

This clonotype was detected ten times or more. The rearrangement links TRBV7-2 to TRBJ2-7; tentatively, D is TRBD2 (6 bases). Germline values: CDR1 SGHTA, CDR2 FQGNSA. V lost 2 bases to trimming and J lost 0 bases, with 11 bases between them. There are 15 residues in the CDR3. CDR3 nucleotide sequence: TGTGCCAGCAGCTTAAGTGGGAGGTCCTCCTACGAGCAGTACTTC. It is translated as CASSLSGRSSYEQYF.

This clonotype was counted many times. This chain joins TRBV2 and TRBJ1-2, with unresolved D. Per the germline V gene, CDR1 is SNHLY and CDR2 is FYNNEI. V shed 7 bases and J shed 9 bases, with 15 bases lying between them. There are 12 residues in the CDR3. The CDR3 here is CASNFDGRSYTF. CDR3 nucleotides: TGTGCCAGCAATTTTGACGGGAGGAGCTACACCTTC.

This clonotype was detected only a few times. The chain recombines TRBV3-1 with TRBJ1-6, with 8 bases that match TRBD1. The V gene end was trimmed by 6 bases and the J gene end by 7 bases; junction bases not matched to a gene: 8. This CDR3 is 15 amino acids long. Germline lookup yields CDR1 LGHDT and CDR2 YNNKEL (reference sequence). CDR3 loop: CASRLSTGANSPLHF. For the CDR3, the DNA is TGTGCCAGCAGACTTTCGACAGGGGCGAATTCACCCCTCCACTTT.

The chain couples TRBV11-2 to TRBJ2-1, with 8 bases that match TRBD2. The CDR3 totals 17 residues. After removal of 6 bases from V and 9 bases from J, the junction contained 19 bases not matched to a gene. The germline V gene has CDR1 SGHAT and CDR2 FQNNGV. In nucleotides, the CDR3 is TGTGCCAGCAGTGGGATCGGGGGGGGGGGGGATCTTAGTGAGCAGTTCTTC. It translates to CASSGIGGGGDLSEQFF.

This chain joins TRBV20-1 and TRBJ1-1; D is perhaps TRBD1 (5 bases). The CDR3 contains 15 residues. Germline assignment: CDR1 DFQATT and CDR2 SNEGSKA (reference sequence). Trimming pared 0 bases from V and 2 bases from J, leaving 13 bases between. The CDR3: CSARDQLGANTEAFF. The CDR3 DNA reads TGCAGTGCTAGAGATCAGTTAGGGGCAAACACTGAAGCTTTCTTT.

In its sample, this clonotype was seen a few times. J is TRBJ1-4 and V is TRBV7-2; no definite D call. Trimming cost V 3 bases and J 0 bases, with 8 bases left between them. CDR3 length: 15 residues. Germline V lookup: CDR1 SGHTA, CDR2 FQGNSA. In nucleotides, the CDR3 is TGTGCCAGCAGCTTCCAAATTGCAACTAATGAAAAACTGTTTTTT. Its translation is CASSFQIATNEKLFF.

The chain couples TRBV29-1 to TRBJ2-1; D is perhaps TRBD1 (7 bases). Trimming shortened V by 5 bases and J by 4 bases, and 18 bases separated the two germline ends. This CDR3 has 15 amino acids. CDR1 and CDR2 from the germline V gene are SQVTM and ANQGSEA. CDR3 amino acids: CSVHGGTVAYNEQFF. The CDR3 nucleotides are TGCAGCGTTCATGGAGGGACAGTGGCTTACAATGAGCAGTTCTTC.

The genes are TRBV5-1 and TRBJ1-5; maybe TRBD1 (5 bases). CDR1 SGHRS and CDR2 YFSETQ come from the germline V gene. This CDR3 comprises 14 residues. V shed 2 bases and J shed 6 bases, with 12 bases lying between them. CDR3 in DNA: TGCGCCAGCAGCTTCAAAGGACACACTCAGCCCCAGCATTTT. As protein: CASSFKGHTQPQHF. The full variable domain, its missing parts supplied by reference TRBV5-1 and TRBJ1-5, is KAGVTQTPRYLIKTRGQQVTLSCSPISGHRSVSWYQQTPGQGLQFLFEYFSETQRNKGNFPGRFSGRQFSNSRSEMNVSTLELGDSALYLCASSFKGHTQPQHFGDGTRLSIL.

Many counts were recorded for this clonotype. The chain couples TRBV20-1 to TRBJ2-7; no firm D call. Germline CDR1 DFQATT, CDR2 SNEGSKA (reference sequence). This CDR3 comprises 14 residues. Trimming left V 3 bases short and J 0 bases short, with 12 bases between. The CDR3 protein is CSASLSPSSYEQYF. CDR3 bases: TGCAGTGCTAGCTTGTCTCCAAGCTCCTACGAGCAGTACTTC.

This clonotype has only a few counts. The chain couples TRBV6-1 to TRBJ2-5; TRBD2 matches at 11 bases. V gave up 2 bases and J gave up 0 bases; unmatched junction bases: 11. The germline V gene has CDR1 MNHNS and CDR2 SASEGT. The CDR3 consists of 19 residues. The CDR3 is CASSETPLAGGSYQETQYF. The CDR3 nucleotides are TGTGCCAGCAGTGAAACCCCCCTAGCGGGAGGCTCGTACCAAGAGACCCAGTACTTC.

This clonotype was counted at least ten times. The chain couples TRBV28 to TRBJ2-7; perhaps TRBD2 as D (6 bases). V gave up 6 bases and J gave up 6 bases, with 12 bases separating them. Germline lookup yields CDR1 MDHEN and CDR2 SYDVKM. The CDR3 extends over 12 amino acids. The CDR3 spells CASRIQGGEQYF. CDR3 DNA sequence: TGTGCCAGCAGAATCCAGGGAGGCGAGCAGTACTTC. Drawing the rest from reference TRBV28 and TRBJ2-7, the complete variable domain is DVKVTQSSRYLVKRTGEKVFLECVQDMDHENMFWYRQDPGLGLRLIYFSYDVKMKEKGDIPEGYSVSREKKERFSLILESASTNQTSMYLCASRIQGGEQYFGPGTRLTVT.

The chain is built from TRBV29-1 and TRBJ1-1; D is undetermined. Germline CDR1 and CDR2: SQVTM and ANQGSEA. This CDR3 is 13 amino acids long. Trimming left V 3 bases short and J 5 bases short, with 13 bases between. CDR3 bases: TGCAGCGTTGACAGAGGGCTTCGTACTGAAGCTTTCTTT. Translated, it gives CSVDRGLRTEAFF. Full variable domain (rest looked up from reference TRBV29-1 and TRBJ1-1): SAVISQKPSRDICQRGTSLTIQCQVDSQVTMMFWYRQQPGQSLTLIATANQGSEATYESGFVIDKFPISRPNLTFSTLTVSNMSPEDSSIYLCSVDRGLRTEAFFGQGTRLTVV.